A selection of T cell receptor beta chains follows, all from one sample in a study of sequential checkpoint blockade in melanoma. The repertoire was sequenced with immunoSEQ multiplex PCR; TCRdb's copy has only in-frame clones and lacks some. The sample has about 40,000 clones, just over 85% seen once. The specimen comprised CD8+ T cells sorted from blood (inferred from file names), sampled from a patient given nivolumab and ipilimumab in sequence. The receptors come from a human donor with melanoma. CDR3s leave out the opening cysteine and the closing phenylalanine or tryptophan. The listing skips clone size in some rows; elsewhere it reads once, few, many or a size class.

V: TRBV29-1; size: -; CDR3: SVVRQGWTYEQY
V: TRBV4-1; size: -; CDR3: ASSQDFDPREQY
V: TRBV5-4; size: -; CDR3: ASSLGGAGTEAF
V: TRBV11-2; size: -; CDR3: ASSYRASHGYT
V: TRBV9; size: -; CDR3: ASSSVSGANVLT
V: TRBV4-1; size: few; CDR3: ASSSRGTADQPQH
V: TRBV7-2; size: -; CDR3: ASSLFELAGEQY
V: TRBV12-5; size: -; CDR3: ASVGGKDEQF
V: TRBV11-2; size: -; CDR3: ASSLAYSGNTIY
V: TRBV6-8; size: -; CDR3: ASSYLTGLKLF
V: TRBV9; size: once; CDR3: ASSVERISYEQY
V: TRBV7-9; size: -; CDR3: ASSFGDSGTEAF
V: TRBV27; size: -; CDR3: ASSILAGGTDTQY
V: TRBV27; size: -; CDR3: ASSLPGRETQY
V: TRBV7-3; size: -; CDR3: ASSLSPASGSHEQY
V: TRBV27; size: -; CDR3: ASSLTGQGYGYT
V: TRBV29-1; size: -; CDR3: SVRGLTSSGANVLT
V: TRBV5-4; size: -; CDR3: ASSPLPGLAGLEQY
V: TRBV4-2; size: -; CDR3: ASSQDSYLRDTQY
V: TRBV7-9; size: -; CDR3: ASSFGLSYEQY
V: TRBV19; size: -; CDR3: ASSTTGTSGNTIY
V: TRBV27; size: -; CDR3: ASSLSTANYGYT
V: TRBV4-3; size: -; CDR3: ASSQGMTGGNGNTIY
V: TRBV7-6; size: -; CDR3: ASSYNSGGYEQY
V: TRBV7-2; size: -; CDR3: ASSLGDTSNQPQH
V: TRBV9; size: -; CDR3: ASSLIAGSTDTQY
V: TRBV30; size: -; CDR3: AWSKTSNPVFYNEQF
V: TRBV28; size: -; CDR3: ASAIGTASEQY